In this sample, the clone carrying this TCR beta chain turned up a few times. This record comes from a study of identical twins. From the 5' RACE reads, TCRdb called clonotypes with MiXCR, one entry per CDR3 protein. Of some 500,000 distinct CDR3 sequences detected, 14% appear once; the ten largest clones hold 0.98%. The germline gives CDR1 DFQATT, CDR2 SNEGSKA (reference sequence). V dropped 0 bases and J dropped 3 bases, with 18 bases sitting between them. The CDR3 runs to 17 residues. In addition, the sample was reused for a study of yellow fever vaccine responses in identical twins.

This chain joins TRBV20-1 and TRBJ2-1, with D possibly being TRBD2 (7 bases). Source material: CD4+ T cells sorted from blood. The receptor's source is a woman aged 18-29 years in good health. This CDR3 reads CSARDTSVGGFYNEQFF. CDR3 bases: TGCAGTGCTAGAGATACTAGCGTAGGGGGTTTCTACAATGAGCAGTTCTTC.